A selection of T cell receptor beta chains follows, all from one sample in a study of blood T cell repertoires in COVID-19. Sequencing was performed with immunoSEQ multiplex PCR; in TCRdb, only in-frame clones are kept and a portion is missing. The data contain fewer than 350,000 clones, 88% of them singletons. The specimen sequenced was peripheral blood. These receptor sequences come from a man aged 18 to 30 with active or convalescent COVID-19. CDR3s include the opening cysteine and the closing phenylalanine or tryptophan. D genes are given only for firm matches. Size values are once, few and many counts, or a class for expanded clones, and some rows have none.

TRBV4-3	TRBJ2-3	.	.	TGCGCCAGCAGCCGAACTAGCACAGATACGCAGTATTTT	CASSRTSTDTQYF
TRBV21-1	TRBJ2-1	.	.	TGTGCCAGCAGCGTGCACCGATGGACAGTTCAGTTCTTC	CASSVHRWTVQFF
TRBV5-4	TRBJ1-6	TRBD1	.	TGTGCCAGCAGTTACAGGGGTCCCGTTTCACCCCTCCACTTT	CASSYRGPVSPLHF
TRBV27	TRBJ2-7	.	.	TGTGCCAGCAGTCACAACTACGAGCAGTACTTC	CASSHNYEQYF
TRBV18	TRBJ2-1	.	.	TGTGCCAGCTCACCGAACTCCGGGTATGAGCAGTTCTTC	CASSPNSGYEQFF
TRBV2	TRBJ1-2	.	.	TGTGCCAGCAGTGATCGGAGTAACTATGGCTACACCTTC	CASSDRSNYGYTF
TRBV29-1	TRBJ2-2	.	.	TGCAGCTCTAAAGAGGGCGGGGAGCTGTTTTTT	CSSKEGGELFF
TRBV29-1	TRBJ1-1	TRBD1	.	TGCAGCGCTCGGGGTCAGGGGGCGGACACTGAAGCTTTCTTT	CSARGQGADTEAFF
TRBV27	TRBJ1-2	.	once	TGTGCCAGCAGCAAAACAGGACCCGCTAACTATGGCTACACCTTC	CASSKTGPANYGYTF
TRBV27	TRBJ2-3	.	.	TGTGCCAGCAGGCTTCCCTTTCCGCGGGGGCCCGGGCGTGGGGCAGATACGCAGTATTTT	CASRLPFPRGPGRGADTQYF
TRBV2	TRBJ1-6	.	.	TGTGCCAGCAGTGCAGAAAGTTCACCCCTCCACTTT	CASSAESSPLHF
TRBV10-1	TRBJ2-2	.	.	TGCGCCAGCAGTGATAGTCCTGGGCGGCAGGGAGGCACCGGGGAGCTGTTTTTT	CASSDSPGRQGGTGELFF
TRBV27	TRBJ1-6	.	.	TGTGCCAGCAGTCCGGGACAAGGACATTCACCCCTCCACTTT	CASSPGQGHSPLHF
TRBV21-1	TRBJ1-5	.	.	TGTGCCAGCCCGCGAGGCAGGGGGCACGACAGCAATCAGCCCCAGCATTTT	CASPRGRGHDSNQPQHF
TRBV19	TRBJ2-7	.	.	TGTGCCAGTAGTATAGGGCAGGACTCCTACGAGCAGTACTTC	CASSIGQDSYEQYF
TRBV29-1	TRBJ2-7	.	.	TGCAGCGTGCCCGGGTTTCAGCTCGGCGAGCAGTACTTC	CSVPGFQLGEQYF
TRBV7-2	TRBJ2-7	TRBD2	.	TGTGCCAGCAGCCTACGGGGGGGCGACGAGCAGTACTTC	CASSLRGGDEQYF
TRBV2	TRBJ1-4	TRBD1	.	TGTGCCAGCGACGGACAGGGGCTTATCAATGAAAAACTGTTTTTT	CASDGQGLINEKLFF
TRBV7-2	TRBJ2-7	TRBD1	once	TGTGCCAGCAGCTTAGCAGTTCCCGGGACAGGGGCCTACGAGCAGTACTTC	CASSLAVPGTGAYEQYF
TRBV7-8	TRBJ2-7	TRBD2	.	TGTGCCAGCAGCTTAGAACTAGCGGGGGCCTACGAGCAGTACTTC	CASSLELAGAYEQYF
TRBV5-5	TRBJ2-4	TRBD2	.	TGTGCCAGCAGCTTGGGTACTAGCGGAAACTTGCACTTC	CASSLGTSGNLHF
TRBV18	TRBJ1-1	.	.	TGTGCCAGCTCACCAATAGGGGAGGCTGAAGCTTTCTTT	CASSPIGEAEAFF
TRBV6-5	TRBJ2-3	.	.	TGTGCCAGCAGTTCCGGACAGCTGACTAGCACAGATACGCAGTATTTT	CASSSGQLTSTDTQYF
TRBV19	TRBJ1-4	TRBD1	.	TGTGCCAGTAGTATGCCGGACAGGGCGAGTGAAAAACTGTTTTTT	CASSMPDRASEKLFF
TRBV9	TRBJ2-5	TRBD1	.	TGTGCCAGCAGCGTAGAGGGGGCCCAAGAGACCCAGTACTTC	CASSVEGAQETQYF
TRBV9	TRBJ1-2	.	.	TGTGCCAGCAGCGTAGGGGGGGAATATGATGGCTACACCTTC	CASSVGGEYDGYTF
TRBV6-6	TRBJ1-1	.	.	TGTGCCAGCAGTAACCTACAGGGTAAGGATGAAGCTTTCTTT	CASSNLQGKDEAFF
TRBV4-1	TRBJ1-6	TRBD1	.	TGCGCCAGCAGCCACCGGACAGGGGCTGTTTCACCCCTCCACTTT	CASSHRTGAVSPLHF
TRBV12-3/TRBV12-4	TRBJ1-2	.	.	TGTGCCAGCACCCCGGGTGTTCATGGCTACACCTTC	CASTPGVHGYTF
TRBV5-1	TRBJ1-1	.	.	TGCGCCAGCAGCTTAAGGGGTGATTTCGCTGAAGCTTTCTTT	CASSLRGDFAEAFF
TRBV7-9	TRBJ2-5	.	many	TGTGCCAGCAGCTCAACAGGGACCCAAGAGACCCAGTACTTC	CASSSTGTQETQYF
TRBV2	TRBJ2-1	TRBD1	.	TGTGCCAGCAGGCCCGGGACAGGGGGCATGGGGTACAATGAGCAGTTCTTC	CASRPGTGGMGYNEQFF
TRBV27	TRBJ2-2	.	.	TGTGCCAGCAGTTTAGGAGCTCGGGAGCTGTTTTTT	CASSLGARELFF
TRBV7-9	TRBJ1-1	.	.	TGTGCCAGCAGCTTGGACTCTGGGGGAGGTGAAGCTTTCTTT	CASSLDSGGGEAFF
TRBV6-4	TRBJ2-1	.	.	TGTGCCAGCAGTTATACTCCCGAAGGAGGAGAGCAGTTCTTC	CASSYTPEGGEQFF
TRBV5-1	TRBJ1-6	.	.	TGCGCCAGCAGCCCACATACAGGGAAAGGGAATTCACCCCTCCACTTT	CASSPHTGKGNSPLHF
TRBV19	TRBJ2-1	TRBD2	.	TGTGCCACCAAACTAGCGGGGGGGCCAGATGAGCAGTTCTTC	CATKLAGGPDEQFF
TRBV4-1	TRBJ2-1	.	.	TGCGCCAGCAGCCATTCCGGGACTTCCAATGAGCAGTTCTTC	CASSHSGTSNEQFF
TRBV19	TRBJ1-6	TRBD1	.	TGTGCCAGGAGAAAAGACAGGGAGATTAGGAATTCACCCCTCCACTTT	CARRKDREIRNSPLHF
TRBV5-1	TRBJ2-3	TRBD1	once	TGCGCCAGCACCGTACAGGGGGCTTTGCCAGATACGCAGTATTTT	CASTVQGALPDTQYF
TRBV27	TRBJ2-7	.	.	TGTGCCAGCAGTTCCCCGGACAGCCCTACGACGCAGTACTTC	CASSSPDSPTTQYF
TRBV5-6	TRBJ2-2	.	.	TGTGCCAGCAGCGCGGGACTTGGCACCGGGGAGCTGTTTTTT	CASSAGLGTGELFF
TRBV19	TRBJ1-5	.	.	TGTGCCAGTAGTACCGACGGGAACAATCAGCCCCAGCATTTT	CASSTDGNNQPQHF
TRBV3-1/TRBV3-2	TRBJ2-1	TRBD2	few	TGTGCCAGCAGCCAGCGGGGGGGCTCGTACAATGAGCAGTTCTTC	CASSQRGGSYNEQFF
TRBV12-5	TRBJ1-2	.	.	TGTGCTAGTGGAGGGACATGGAGAGGCTATGGCTACACCTTC	CASGGTWRGYGYTF